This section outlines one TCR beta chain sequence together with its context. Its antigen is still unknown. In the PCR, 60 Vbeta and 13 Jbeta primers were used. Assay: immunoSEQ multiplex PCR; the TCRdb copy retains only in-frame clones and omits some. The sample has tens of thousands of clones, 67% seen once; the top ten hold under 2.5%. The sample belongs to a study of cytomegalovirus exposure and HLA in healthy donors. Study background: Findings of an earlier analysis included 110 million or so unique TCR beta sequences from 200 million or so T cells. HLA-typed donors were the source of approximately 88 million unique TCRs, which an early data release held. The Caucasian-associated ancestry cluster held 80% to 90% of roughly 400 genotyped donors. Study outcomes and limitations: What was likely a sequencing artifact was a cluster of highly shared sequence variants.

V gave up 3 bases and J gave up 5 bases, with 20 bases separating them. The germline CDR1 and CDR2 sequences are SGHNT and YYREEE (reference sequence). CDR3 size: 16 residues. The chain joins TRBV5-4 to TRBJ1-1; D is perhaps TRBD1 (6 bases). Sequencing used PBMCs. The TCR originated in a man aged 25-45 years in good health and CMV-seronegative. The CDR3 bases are TGTGCCAGCAGCTCCCAGAGGGGGGGGAGATGGACTGAAGCTTTCTTT. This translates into CASSSQRGGRWTEAFF. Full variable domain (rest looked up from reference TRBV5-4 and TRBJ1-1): ETGVTQSPTHLIKTRGQQVTLRCSSQSGHNTVSWYQQALGQGPQFIFQYYREEENGRGNFPPRFSGLQFPNYSSELNVNALELDDSALYLCASSSQRGGRWTEAFFGQGTRLTVV.